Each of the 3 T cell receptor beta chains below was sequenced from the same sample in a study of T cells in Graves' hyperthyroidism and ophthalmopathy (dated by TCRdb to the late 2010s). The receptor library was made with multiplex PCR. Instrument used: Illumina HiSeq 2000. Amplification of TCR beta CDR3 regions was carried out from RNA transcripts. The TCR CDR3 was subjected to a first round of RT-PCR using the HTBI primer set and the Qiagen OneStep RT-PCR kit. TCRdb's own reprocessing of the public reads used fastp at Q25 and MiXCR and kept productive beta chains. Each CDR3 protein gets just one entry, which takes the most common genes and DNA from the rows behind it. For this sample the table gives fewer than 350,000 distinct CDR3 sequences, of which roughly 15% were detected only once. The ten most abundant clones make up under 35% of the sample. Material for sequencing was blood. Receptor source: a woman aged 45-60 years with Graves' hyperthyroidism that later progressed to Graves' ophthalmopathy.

For the CDR3, the DNA is TGCGCCAGCAGCTTGGCCCAGGGACTCTACAATGAGCAGTTCTTC. Translating it yields CASSLAQGLYNEQFF. The genes are TRBV5-1 and TRBJ2-1; TRBD2 is a possible D gene (6 bases). This CDR3 has 15 residues. Trimming removed 0 bases at V and 3 bases at J, with 10 bases between. The germline CDR1 and CDR2 sequences are SGHRS and YFSETQ.

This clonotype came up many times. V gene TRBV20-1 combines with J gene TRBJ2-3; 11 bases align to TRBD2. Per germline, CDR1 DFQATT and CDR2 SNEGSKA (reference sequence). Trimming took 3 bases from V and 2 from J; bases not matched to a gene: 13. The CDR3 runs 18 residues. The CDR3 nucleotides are TGCAGTGCTAGCGGACTAGCGGGCCTCCTAACCTCCACAGATACGCAGTATTTT. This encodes CSASGLAGLLTSTDTQYF.

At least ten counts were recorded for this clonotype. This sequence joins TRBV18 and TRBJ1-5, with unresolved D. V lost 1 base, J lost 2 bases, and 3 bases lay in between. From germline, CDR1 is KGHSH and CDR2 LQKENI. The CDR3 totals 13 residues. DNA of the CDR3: TGTGCCAGCTCACCACAGGGCAATCAGCCCCAGCATTTT. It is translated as CASSPQGNQPQHF.